This T cell receptor beta chain was retrieved from a study of beta chain features in type 1 diabetes. The germline V gene has CDR1 SGHTA and CDR2 FQGNSA. The CDR3 covers 15 residues. V was shortened by 3 bases and J by 5 bases, with 16 bases between the two germline ends. A note on this clone: Its specificity is not known.

The whole isolated RNA underwent reverse transcription, so sequencing captured expressed TCRB transcripts. TCRdb's table, derived via immunoSEQ multiplex PCR, lists solely in-frame clones and lacks some. The sample carries under 500,000 clones, approximately 31% recorded once. Study-wide results and limits: Insertions at VDJ junctions were less frequent in type 1 diabetes patients. These patients also deleted more nucleotides at the same junctions.

The sample comprised naive CD4+ T cells from blood. The rearrangement joins TRBV7-2 to TRBJ2-5; tentatively, D is TRBD1 or TRBD2 (5 bases each). This clonotype originated in a man aged 18 to 30 in good health. The CDR3 sequence is CASSFGTPKGETQYF. The CDR3 DNA follows: TGTGCCAGCAGCTTTGGGACCCCTAAGGGGGAGACCCAGTACTTC. Full variable domain (outside the CDR3, taken from reference TRBV7-2 and TRBJ2-5): GAGVSQSPSNKVTEKGKDVELRCDPISGHTALYWYRQSLGQGLEFLIYFQGNSAPDKSGLPSDRFSAERTGGSVSTLTIQRTQQEDSAVYLCASSFGTPKGETQYFGPGTRLLVL.